This is a list of T cell receptor beta chains from one sample in a study of cytomegalovirus exposure and HLA in healthy donors. Produced via immunoSEQ multiplex PCR; TCRdb's table is partial and in-frame only. The profile covers 300,000 to 400,000 clones, with 86% appearing a single time and 0.83% taken by the ten largest. Sequencing input: PBMCs. The receptors here all came from a woman under 30 in good health and CMV-seronegative. CDR3s include the opening cysteine and the closing phenylalanine or tryptophan. D genes are given only for firm matches. For some rows the clone size is stated as once, few or many, or as a class when expanded; others skip it.

CDR3	DNA	V	J	size	D
CASSPKGLAGPDTQYF	TGTGCCAGCAGCCCCAAGGGACTAGCGGGCCCAGATACGCAGTATTTT	TRBV5-6	TRBJ2-3	-	TRBD2
CSVPSAGGLVDEQFF	TGCAGCGTTCCCTCCGCGGGGGGGCTCGTGGATGAGCAGTTCTTC	TRBV29-1	TRBJ2-1	-	TRBD2
CASRQTGIAGGSHEQYF	TGTGCCAGCAGGCAAACGGGAATAGCGGGAGGAAGCCACGAGCAGTACTTC	TRBV7-9	TRBJ2-7	-	TRBD2
CASSIRWGQGNYGYTF	TGTGCCAGTAGTATCCGCTGGGGACAGGGGAACTATGGCTACACCTTC	TRBV19	TRBJ1-2	-	TRBD1
CASSLAWSSYNEQFF	TGTGCCAGCAGCTTAGCCTGGAGCTCCTACAATGAGCAGTTCTTC	TRBV7-2	TRBJ2-1	-	-
CASSMENNYGYTF	TGTGCCAGTAGTATGGAGAACAACTATGGCTACACCTTC	TRBV19	TRBJ1-2	-	-
CASSSIKDSNRGYRGYTF	TGTGCCAGCAGCTCAATAAAAGACAGCAATAGGGGATATCGAGGCTACACCTTC	TRBV5-8	TRBJ1-2	-	-
CASSQERRGGISEQFF	TGCGCCAGCAGCCAAGAGAGGCGGGGGGGTATTAGTGAGCAGTTCTTC	TRBV4-1	TRBJ2-1	-	TRBD2
CATSRDLAGAAETQYF	TGTGCCACCAGCAGAGATCTGGCAGGGGCGGCAGAGACCCAGTACTTC	TRBV15	TRBJ2-5	-	-
CAISRQGAYGYTF	TGTGCCATCAGCAGACAGGGGGCTTATGGCTACACCTTC	TRBV10-3	TRBJ1-2	-	TRBD1
CASSKGGRQGRTGNTIYF	TGTGCCAGCAGCAAAGGAGGTCGACAGGGAAGAACTGGAAACACCATATATTTT	TRBV21-1	TRBJ1-3	-	-
CASSPGQGGGETQYF	TGTGCCAGCAGTCCGGGACAGGGGGGGGGAGAGACCCAGTACTTC	TRBV2	TRBJ2-5	-	TRBD1
CASSRDRTTNEKLFF	TGTGCCAGCAGTCGAGACAGAACAACTAATGAAAAACTGTTTTTT	TRBV28	TRBJ1-4	-	-
CASSSGQTDQPQHF	TGCGCCAGCAGCTCCGGACAGACGGATCAGCCCCAGCATTTT	TRBV5-1	TRBJ1-5	-	-
CASSDIDQETQYF	TGTGCCAGCAGTGATATAGATCAAGAGACCCAGTACTTC	TRBV2	TRBJ2-5	-	-
CASSARDWGDYNEQFF	TGTGCCAGCAGCGCTCGGGACTGGGGGGACTACAATGAGCAGTTCTTC	TRBV9	TRBJ2-1	once	-
CASSLGQGATGYTF	TGCGCCAGCAGCTTAGGACAGGGGGCCACTGGCTACACCTTC	TRBV5-1	TRBJ1-2	-	TRBD1
CASSLPGSSTDTQYF	TGTGCCAGCAGCTTGCCAGGATCTAGCACAGATACGCAGTATTTT	TRBV5-4	TRBJ2-3	-	-
CASSVGPGLGYEQYF	TGTGCCAGCAGCGTAGGACCGGGACTAGGCTACGAGCAGTACTTC	TRBV9	TRBJ2-7	-	TRBD2
CASSPAGGSYEQYF	TGTGCCAGCAGTCCCGCCGGGGGGTCCTACGAGCAGTACTTC	TRBV27	TRBJ2-7	-	TRBD2
CASSLREPNTGELFF	TGTGCCAGCAGCTTGAGGGAACCGAACACCGGGGAGCTGTTTTTT	TRBV7-9	TRBJ2-2	-	-
CASSLRQAGAEQYF	TGCGCCAGCAGCTTGAGACAGGCCGGCGCCGAGCAGTACTTC	TRBV5-1	TRBJ2-7	-	-
CASRAGTGRGRELFF	TGTGCCAGCAGAGCCGGGACAGGGCGTGGTAGGGAGCTGTTTTTT	TRBV14	TRBJ2-2	-	TRBD1
CASSLSGNSPLHF	TGTGCCAGCAGCTTATCCGGGAATTCACCCCTCCACTTT	TRBV11-1	TRBJ1-6	-	-
CAGSLEGEGSYEQYF	TGTGCCGGCAGCTTAGAAGGGGAGGGATCCTACGAGCAGTACTTC	TRBV7-6	TRBJ2-7	-	TRBD2
CASSLVFTGELFF	TGTGCCAGCAGCCTAGTCTTCACCGGGGAGCTGTTTTTT	TRBV6-5	TRBJ2-2	-	-
CASSLDRAYTEAFF	TGTGCCAGCAGCCTTGACAGGGCCTACACTGAAGCTTTCTTT	TRBV5-4	TRBJ1-1	few	TRBD1
CASSQDRGRGQPQHF	TGTGCCAGCAGCCAAGATCGAGGGAGAGGTCAGCCCCAGCATTTT	TRBV4-2	TRBJ1-5	-	-